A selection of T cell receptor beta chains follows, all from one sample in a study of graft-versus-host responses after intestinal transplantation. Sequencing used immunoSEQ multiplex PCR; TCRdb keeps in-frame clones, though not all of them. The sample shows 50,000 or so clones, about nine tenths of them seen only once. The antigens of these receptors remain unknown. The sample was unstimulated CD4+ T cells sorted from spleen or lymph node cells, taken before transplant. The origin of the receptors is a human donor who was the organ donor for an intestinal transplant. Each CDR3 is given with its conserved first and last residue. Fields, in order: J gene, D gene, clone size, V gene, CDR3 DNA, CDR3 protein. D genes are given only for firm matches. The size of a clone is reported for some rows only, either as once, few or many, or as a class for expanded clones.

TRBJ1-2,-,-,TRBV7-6,TGTGCCAGCAGCCGGACTTCAGCAGGGATTAACTATGGCTACACCTTC,CASSRTSAGINYGYTF
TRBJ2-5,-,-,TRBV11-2,TGTGCCAGCAGCCGGGACTCCGGGGACCAGTACTTC,CASSRDSGDQYF
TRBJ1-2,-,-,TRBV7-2,TGTGCCAGCAGCTCGACTACTGTAAGGGTTCCCGCTTATGGCTACACCTTC,CASSSTTVRVPAYGYTF
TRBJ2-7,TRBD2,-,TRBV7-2,TGTGCCAGCAGCTTGGGACTAGCGGGAGTTTACGAGCAGTACTTC,CASSLGLAGVYEQYF
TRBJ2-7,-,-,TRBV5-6,TGTGCCAGCAGCTGGGGACCTAGGCGCTACGAGCAGTACTTC,CASSWGPRRYEQYF
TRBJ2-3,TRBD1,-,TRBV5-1,TGCGCCAGCAGGTCACCGGGACAGGGTACAGATACGCAGTATTTT,CASRSPGQGTDTQYF
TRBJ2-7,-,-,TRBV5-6,TGTGCCAGCAGCTTGGGGTACGAGCAGTACTTC,CASSLGYEQYF
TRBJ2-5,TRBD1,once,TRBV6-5,TGTGCCAGCAGTTACCTGCTTGGGACAGAAGAGACCCAGTACTTC,CASSYLLGTEETQYF
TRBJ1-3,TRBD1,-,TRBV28,TGTGCCAGCAGTCCGAGGGACAGGAGCTCTGGAAACACCATATATTTT,CASSPRDRSSGNTIYF
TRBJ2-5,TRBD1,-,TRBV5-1,TGCGCCAGCAGCGCCGGGACAGTGGGCCAGGAGACCCAGTACTTC,CASSAGTVGQETQYF
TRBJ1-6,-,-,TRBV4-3,TGCGCCAGCAGCCGAGTCTTCGATTCACCCCTCCACTTT,CASSRVFDSPLHF
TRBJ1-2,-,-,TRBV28,TGTGCCAGCAGTTTACCACAGGGTTCTAACTATGGCTACACCTTC,CASSLPQGSNYGYTF
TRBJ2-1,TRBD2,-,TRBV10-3,TGTGCCATCAGTCGACTAGCGGGAGGAGTCTACAATGAGCAGTTCTTC,CAISRLAGGVYNEQFF
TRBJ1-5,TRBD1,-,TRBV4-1,TGCGCCAGCAGCCAAGAGGCCCCGGACAGGGATAGCAATCAGCCCCAGCATTTT,CASSQEAPDRDSNQPQHF
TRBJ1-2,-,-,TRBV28,TGTGCCAGCAGTTTTAGGCAGTTAGCTAACTATGGCTACACCTTC,CASSFRQLANYGYTF
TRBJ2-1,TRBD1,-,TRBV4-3,TGCGCCAGCAGCCAAGTTGTTACAGGGGATTCCTACAATGAGCAGTTCTTC,CASSQVVTGDSYNEQFF
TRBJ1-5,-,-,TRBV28,TGTGCCAGCAGTTCCCCCGAATTAGGTCAGCCCCAGCATTTT,CASSSPELGQPQHF
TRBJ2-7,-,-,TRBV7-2,TGTGCCAGCAGCTTAGTCGGGGAGCAGTACTTC,CASSLVGEQYF
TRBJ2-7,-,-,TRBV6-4,TGTGCCAGCAGTGACCCAGGACTAAAATACGAGCAGTACTTC,CASSDPGLKYEQYF
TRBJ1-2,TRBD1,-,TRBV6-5,TGTGCCAGCAGTGAACCGGACAGGGCGTATGGCTACACCTTC,CASSEPDRAYGYTF
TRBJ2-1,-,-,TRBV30,TGTGCCTGGACGGTCGGACCCCCCGTTTCCAATGAGCAGTTCTTC,CAWTVGPPVSNEQFF
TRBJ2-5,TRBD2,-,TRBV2,TGTGCCAGCAGTGAAGGCGGGAGAGAGACCCAGTACTTC,CASSEGGRETQYF
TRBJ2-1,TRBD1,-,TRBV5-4,TGTGCCAGCAGCTTACAGGGGTTGTGGTACAATGAGCAGTTCTTC,CASSLQGLWYNEQFF
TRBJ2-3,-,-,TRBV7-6,TGTGCCAGCAGCTTAGCGGGGAGTTATAAAGATACGCAGTATTTT,CASSLAGSYKDTQYF
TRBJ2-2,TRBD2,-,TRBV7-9,TGTGCCAGCAGCTTAACGGGAGGGAACACCGGGGAGCTGTTTTTT,CASSLTGGNTGELFF
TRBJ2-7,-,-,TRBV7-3,TGTGCCAGCAGCGCCTATGGGGGGAGCGAGCAGTACTTC,CASSAYGGSEQYF
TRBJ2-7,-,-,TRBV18,TGTGCCAGCTCGTCAAATCTCTACGAGCAGTACTTC,CASSSNLYEQYF
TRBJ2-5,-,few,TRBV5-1,TGCGCCAGCAGCTTGGACTACGAAGAGACCCAGTACTTC,CASSLDYEETQYF
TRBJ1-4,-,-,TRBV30,TGTGCCTGGAGTGTACGGACCCATGAAAAACTGTTTTTT,CAWSVRTHEKLFF
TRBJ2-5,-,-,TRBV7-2,TGTGCCAGCAGCTTAGTTGGGAGCGCCGAGACCCAGTACTTC,CASSLVGSAETQYF
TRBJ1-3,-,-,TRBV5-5,TGTGCCAGCTCCTCCGCGAACACCATATATTTT,CASSSANTIYF
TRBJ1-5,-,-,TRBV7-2,TGTGCCAGCAGCTTAAACGGGGATAGCAATCAGCCCCAGCATTTT,CASSLNGDSNQPQHF
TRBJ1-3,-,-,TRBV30,TGTGCCTGGAGTAGGGGGGGGTCCAGAAACACCATATATTTT,CAWSRGGSRNTIYF
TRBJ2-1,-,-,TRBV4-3,TGCGCCAGCAGCCAGCGCTCCTACAATGAGCAGTTCTTC,CASSQRSYNEQFF
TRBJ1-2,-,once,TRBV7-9,TGTGCCAGCAGCTCGGACACAGTAAATGGCTACACCTTC,CASSSDTVNGYTF
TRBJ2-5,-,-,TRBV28,TGTGCCAGCAGACCCGACAGGATCGGGTGGGAGACCCAGTACTTC,CASRPDRIGWETQYF
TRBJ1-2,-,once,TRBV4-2,TGTGCCAGCAGCCAAGTACGCTATGGCTACACCTTC,CASSQVRYGYTF
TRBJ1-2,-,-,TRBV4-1,TGCGCCAGCAGCCAAGGGGACGGCTATGGCTACACCTTC,CASSQGDGYGYTF
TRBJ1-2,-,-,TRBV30,TGTGCCTGGAGCCTCGCCAGGGTGAGAGGCTACACCTTC,CAWSLARVRGYTF
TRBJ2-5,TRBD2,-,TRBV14,TGTGCCAGCAGCCAAGGAGCGGGGGGAGAGACCCAGTACTTC,CASSQGAGGETQYF
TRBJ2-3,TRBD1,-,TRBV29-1,TGCAGCGTTGAAGGGACAGGGGGCGATACGCAGTATTTT,CSVEGTGGDTQYF